The 19 T cell receptor beta chains below come from one sample, sequenced in a study of identifying expanded T cells in peripheral blood. Method: immunoSEQ multiplex PCR; TCRdb's copy keeps in-frame clones and lacks some. Of some 96,000 clones in the sample, 88% were seen once. Sequencing used blood. The receptors come from a person between 18 and 70 years old in good health.

The V gene is TRBV7-2, the J gene TRBJ2-7, with a possible D match to TRBD2 (5 bases). Per germline, CDR1 SGHTA and CDR2 FQGNSA. This CDR3 contains 15 residues. With 4 bases removed from V and 6 bases from J, the gap between germline ends came to 19 bases. CDR3 DNA sequence: TGTGCCAGCAGCTCCGACAAACCTCGGGGTGGCGAGCAGTACTTC. The encoded protein is CASSSDKPRGGEQYF.

The chain employs TRBV5-1 and TRBJ1-1; possibly TRBD1 for D (5 bases). Germline values: CDR1 SGHRS, CDR2 YFSETQ. This CDR3 contains 15 residues. With 4 bases removed from V and 0 bases from J, the gap between germline ends came to 13 bases. The CDR3 is CASSQQATMNTEAFF. CDR3 DNA sequence: TGCGCCAGCAGCCAACAGGCCACCATGAACACTGAAGCTTTCTTT.

V usage is TRBV7-2 and J usage is TRBJ2-7, with 7 bases fitting TRBD1. Germline trimming cut 5 bases from V and 2 bases from J; bases unmatched to any gene: 6. Germline CDR1 and CDR2: SGHTA and FQGNSA. This CDR3 has 14 amino acids. CDR3 DNA: TGTGCCAGCAGCCCAGGACAGGTTCCCTACGAGCAGTACTTC. This encodes CASSPGQVPYEQYF.

V usage is TRBV19 and J usage is TRBJ1-4; D uncertain. The germline gives CDR1 LNHDA, CDR2 SQIVND (reference sequence). CDR3 length: 14 amino acids. The V gene lost 7 bases and the J gene lost 0 bases, with 9 bases spanning the gap. The CDR3 sequence: CASKKQTTNEKLFF. For the CDR3, the DNA is TGTGCCAGTAAAAAACAAACAACTAATGAAAAACTGTTTTTT. Based on the CDR3 plus reference TRBV19 and TRBJ1-4, the full variable domain is DGGITQSPKYLFRKEGQNVTLSCEQNLNHDAMYWYRQDPGQGLRLIYYSQIVNDFQKGDIAEGYSVSREKKESFPLTVTSAQKNPTAFYLCASKKQTTNEKLFFGSGTQLSVL.

The genes are TRBV5-1 and TRBJ1-1; no clear D. Trimming stripped 2 bases from V and 8 bases from J, with 10 bases between. The V gene's germline CDR1 is SGHRS and CDR2 YFSETQ. This CDR3 contains 12 residues. The CDR3 nucleotides read TGCGCCAGCAGCTTCGATCGTACCGAAGCTTTCTTT. Translating it yields CASSFDRTEAFF.

The chain uses TRBV29-1 and TRBJ1-1; D is unresolved. This CDR3 region has 14 residues. CDR1 is SQVTM, CDR2 ANQGSEA, per germline. Deletions cut 2 bases from V and 1 base from J, with 11 bases between. CDR3 in DNA: TGCAGCGTTGAACGGAGCACGGCGAACACTGAAGCTTTCTTT. This codes for CSVERSTANTEAFF.

The V gene is TRBV29-1, the J gene TRBJ1-2; D remains unclear. Per germline, CDR1 SQVTM and CDR2 ANQGSEA. V gave up 3 bases and J gave up 4 bases, with 6 bases separating them. CDR3 length equals 11 residues. Here the CDR3 reads CSVDRTYGYTF. Written as DNA, the CDR3 is TGCAGCGTTGACAGAACCTATGGCTACACCTTC.

Concerning this clone itself: The junction shows a germline mismatch at one end, possibly a read error. The chain employs TRBV19 and TRBJ1-1; 7 positions agree with TRBD1. Germline V gene data show CDR1 as LNHDA and CDR2 as SQIVND (reference sequence). The CDR3 sequence is 15 residues long. This CDR3 is CASSISGQMKTEAFF. DNA for the CDR3: TGTGCCAGTAGTATTTCGGGACAGATGAAGACTGAAGCTTTCTTT.

The V gene is TRBV11-2, the J gene TRBJ1-5, with unresolved D. The CDR3 loop spans 14 amino acids. The germline V gene encodes CDR1 SGHAT and CDR2 FQNNGV. V lost 5 bases and J lost 6, with 14 bases in between. CDR3 coding DNA: TGTGCCAGCAGCGGGTGGGGAGATTCTCAGCCCCAGCATTTT. Translation gives CASSGWGDSQPQHF.

This clone showed up just once. The rearrangement links TRBV18 to TRBJ2-4; D is perhaps TRBD1 (7 bases). CDR3 size: 15 residues. Germline V gene data show CDR1 as KGHSH and CDR2 as LQKENI. The V and J ends lost 6 bases and 1 base respectively, with 13 bases between them. CDR3 in amino acids: CASSEGARAKNIQYF. In nucleotides, the CDR3 is TGTGCCAGCTCGGAGGGGGCGCGGGCCAAAAACATTCAGTACTTC.

V usage is TRBV25-1 and J usage is TRBJ1-6; TRBD1 aligns across 9 bases. This CDR3 is built from 14 residues. CDR1 MGHDK and CDR2 SYGVNS come from the germline V gene. With 7 bases clipped from V and 7 bases from J, the junction kept 5 bases outside the gene matches. CDR3 protein: CASIGTGFNSPLHF. For the CDR3, the DNA is TGTGCCAGCATCGGGACAGGGTTCAATTCACCCCTCCACTTT.

This chain connects TRBV4-2 to TRBJ2-7; no definite D call. In germline, CDR1 is LGHNA, CDR2 YNFKEQ. CDR3 size: 14 residues. V lost 0 bases and J 6 bases, leaving 12 bases between the germline ends. CDR3 residues: CASSQDGKTPEQYF. For the CDR3, the DNA is TGTGCCAGCAGCCAAGATGGGAAGACCCCCGAGCAGTACTTC.

This clone was picked up one time. The chain employs TRBV7-3 and TRBJ2-7, with TRBD2 as a possible D gene (5 bases). Trimming left V 2 bases short and J 2 bases short, with 13 bases between. CDR3 size: 15 residues. Germline V lookup: CDR1 SGHTA, CDR2 FQGTGA. CDR3 protein: CASSLEGGVTYEQYF. The CDR3 bases are TGTGCCAGCAGCTTAGAGGGCGGAGTTACCTACGAGCAGTACTTC.

This chain connects TRBV6-1 to TRBJ2-7; D is uncertain. CDR3 size: 14 residues. V lost 6 bases and J 5 bases, leaving 17 bases between the germline ends. CDR1 and CDR2 (germline): MNHNS, SASEGT. CDR3 coding DNA: TGTGCCAGCAGCGATGGGTCAAGGGTTCACGAGCAGTACTTC. Translating it yields CASSDGSRVHEQYF.

The rearrangement links TRBV5-6 to TRBJ2-7, with TRBD2 identical over 7 bases. This CDR3 is built from 15 residues. Trimming cost V 0 bases and J 2 bases; bases outside gene matches: 5. The germline V gene has CDR1 SGHDT and CDR2 YYEEEE. CDR3 in amino acids: CASSLERGGAYEQYF. For the CDR3, the DNA is TGTGCCAGCAGCTTGGAGAGGGGAGGGGCCTACGAGCAGTACTTC. Full variable domain (remainder filled in from reference TRBV5-6 and TRBJ2-7): DAGVTQSPTHLIKTRGQQVTLRCSPKSGHDTVSWYQQALGQGPQFIFQYYEEEERQRGNFPDRFSGHQFPNYSSELNVNALLLGDSALYLCASSLERGGAYEQYFGPGTRLTVT.

J is TRBJ2-5 and V is TRBV7-2, with 7 bases fitting TRBD2. Germline CDR1 reads SGHTA; CDR2 reads FQGNSA. Trimming removed 0 bases from V and 5 bases from J; junction bases left unmatched: 12. CDR3 length: 17 residues. The CDR3 bases are TGTGCCAGCAGCTTAGCGGGAGGGCCTCGGAATTTGGAGACCCAGTACTTC. Its translation: CASSLAGGPRNLETQYF.

V and J are TRBV18 and TRBJ2-1; no firm D call. This CDR3 has 12 residues. CDR1 is KGHSH and CDR2 is LQKENI in the germline V gene. V gave up 4 bases and J gave up 7 bases, with 8 bases separating them. The DNA for the CDR3 is TGTGCCAGCTCACTTGTAACGAATGAGCAGTTCTTC. As protein: CASSLVTNEQFF.

V gene TRBV25-1 combines with J gene TRBJ2-3; tentatively, D is TRBD1 or TRBD2 (5 bases each). Germline V gene sequence: CDR1 MGHDK, CDR2 SYGVNS. The CDR3 length is 14 residues. V lost 5 bases, J lost 4 bases, and 13 bases lay in between. CDR3: CASSIGDLADTQYF. The CDR3 DNA follows: TGTGCCAGCAGTATAGGGGACCTCGCAGATACGCAGTATTTT.

The V call is TRBV5-1, the J call TRBJ2-1; 11 nucleotides agree with TRBD2. The germline CDR1 and CDR2 sequences are SGHRS and YFSETQ. V lost 5 bases to trimming and J lost 0 bases; unmatched junction nucleotides: 4. The CDR3 contains 16 residues. The CDR3 sequence is CASRQTSGSSYNEQFF. CDR3 in DNA: TGCGCCAGCAGACAAACTAGCGGGAGCTCCTACAATGAGCAGTTCTTC. The full variable domain, its missing parts supplied by reference TRBV5-1 and TRBJ2-1, is KAGVTQTPRYLIKTRGQQVTLSCSPISGHRSVSWYQQTPGQGLQFLFEYFSETQRNKGNFPGRFSGRQFSNSRSEMNVSTLELGDSALYLCASRQTSGSSYNEQFFGPGTRLTVL.